The sample holds a few counts of the clone carrying this T cell receptor beta chain. This sample is part of a study of T cells after yellow fever vaccination. Germline CDR1 and CDR2: SGHTA and FQGNSA. The CDR3 contains 13 residues. Trimming stripped 5 bases from V and 2 bases from J, with 9 bases between. Template switching with 5'RACE generated the TCR cDNA and added a universal primer site and UMIs. TCRdb called the 5' RACE reads again in MiXCR, with one record for every CDR3 protein. The sample consists of more than 350,000 distinct CDR3 sequences, around 10% of them appearing once. This chain uses TRBV7-2 with TRBJ1-1; weak D call: TRBD1 (6 bases). The clonotype comes from a man younger than 30 who received the YFV17D yellow fever vaccine. The sequenced sample was PBMCs, obtained on the day of the first yellow fever vaccination. The CDR3 is CASSPGHNTEAFF. The CDR3 region has the DNA TGTGCCAGCAGCCCGGGACATAACACTGAAGCTTTCTTT.